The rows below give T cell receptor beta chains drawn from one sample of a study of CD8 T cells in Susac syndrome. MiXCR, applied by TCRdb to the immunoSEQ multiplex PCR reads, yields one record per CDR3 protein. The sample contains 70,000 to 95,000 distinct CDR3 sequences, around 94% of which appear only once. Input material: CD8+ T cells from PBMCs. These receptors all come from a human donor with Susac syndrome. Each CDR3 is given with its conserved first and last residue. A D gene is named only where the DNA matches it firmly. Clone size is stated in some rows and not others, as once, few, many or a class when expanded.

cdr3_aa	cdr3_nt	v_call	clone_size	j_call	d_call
CASSHLDNEQFF	TGTGCCAGCAGCCATCTTGACAATGAGCAGTTCTTC	TRBV6-2/TRBV6-3	.	TRBJ2-1	.
CASSEHGEDLRIEQYF	TGTGCCAGCAGCGAGCACGGTGAAGACCTTAGGATCGAGCAGTACTTC	TRBV7-2	.	TRBJ2-7	.
CASSQDRVPVFGYTF	TGCGCCAGCAGCCAAGATCGCGTCCCTGTCTTTGGCTACACCTTC	TRBV4-1	.	TRBJ1-2	.
CASSSPAGGLSYEQYF	TGTGCCAGCAGTTCTCCGGCCGGGGGCCTCTCCTACGAGCAGTACTTC	TRBV6-5	.	TRBJ2-7	.
CASKWRGVSTDTQYF	TGTGCCAGCAAGTGGCGGGGGGTCAGCACAGATACGCAGTATTTT	TRBV2	once	TRBJ2-3	TRBD2
CASSMGTGGYEQYF	TGTGCCAGCAGCATGGGGACAGGTGGATACGAGCAGTACTTC	TRBV13	once	TRBJ2-7	TRBD1
CASSSLNRGLGQPQHF	TGTGCCAGCAGTTCCCTCAACCGGGGACTCGGTCAGCCCCAGCATTTT	TRBV27	.	TRBJ1-5	.
CASTSDRGYEQYF	TGTGCCAGCACCTCGGACAGGGGATACGAGCAGTACTTC	TRBV12-3/TRBV12-4	.	TRBJ2-7	TRBD1
CASRPTGTHSYEQYF	TGTGCCAGCAGACCCACCGGGACGCACTCCTACGAGCAGTACTTC	TRBV6-5	.	TRBJ2-7	.
CASSQGQDYNEQFF	TGTGCCAGCTCCCAAGGACAGGACTACAATGAGCAGTTCTTC	TRBV13	.	TRBJ2-1	TRBD1
CASSFWGRYEQYF	TGTGCCAGCAGTTTCTGGGGGCGCTACGAGCAGTACTTC	TRBV12-3/TRBV12-4	.	TRBJ2-7	.
CSVDEDTQYF	TGCAGCGTTGATGAAGATACGCAGTATTTT	TRBV29-1	.	TRBJ2-3	.
CASSLKYGLMNTEAFF	TGTGCCAGCAGTTTAAAATACGGTCTTATGAACACTGAAGCTTTCTTT	TRBV27	.	TRBJ1-1	.
CASSVGATGVIEQYF	TGTGCCAGCAGCGTAGGGGCCACAGGGGTTATAGAGCAGTACTTC	TRBV9	.	TRBJ2-7	TRBD1
CASSGTSGYTDTQYF	TGTGCCAGCAGTGGGACTAGCGGGTACACAGATACGCAGTATTTT	TRBV11-2	.	TRBJ2-3	TRBD2
CASSLINDRASYEQYF	TGTGCCAGCAGTTTAATCAACGACAGGGCTAGCTACGAGCAGTACTTC	TRBV6-2/TRBV6-3	.	TRBJ2-7	TRBD1
CAWSVSTMTPNTGELFF	TGTGCCTGGAGTGTTAGTACTATGACTCCTAACACCGGGGAGCTGTTTTTT	TRBV30	.	TRBJ2-2	.
CSVRDTRSSTDTQYF	TGCAGCGTCCGCGACACAAGGTCTTCCACAGATACGCAGTATTTT	TRBV29-1	.	TRBJ2-3	.
CATSRPGQAETQYF	TGTGCCACCAGCAGGCCAGGACAGGCGGAGACCCAGTACTTC	TRBV15	.	TRBJ2-5	TRBD1
CASSLGFARETQYF	TGTGCCAGCAGCTTAGGGTTTGCCCGAGAGACCCAGTACTTC	TRBV7-2	.	TRBJ2-5	.
CASSPKGSAGELFF	TGTGCCAGCAGCCCCAAGGGGTCCGCGGGGGAGCTGTTTTTT	TRBV7-8	.	TRBJ2-2	.
CASSLRTGPNEQFF	TGCGCCAGCAGCTTGCGGACAGGGCCAAATGAGCAGTTCTTC	TRBV5-1	.	TRBJ2-1	TRBD1
CSADRLEPETQYF	TGCAGTGCTGATCGACTAGAGCCAGAGACCCAGTACTTC	TRBV20-1	.	TRBJ2-5	.
CASSSRGDTQYF	TGTGCCAGCAGTTCCCGCGGGGATACGCAGTATTTT	TRBV27	.	TRBJ2-3	.
CASSPPVATGELFF	TGTGCCAGCAGTCCCCCCGTCGCCACCGGGGAGCTGTTTTTT	TRBV28	.	TRBJ2-2	.
CASSSSGSGELFF	TGTGCCAGCAGTTCTTCAGGTTCCGGGGAGCTGTTTTTT	TRBV27	.	TRBJ2-2	.
CASSFGTGGYEQYF	TGTGCCAGTAGCTTCGGGACAGGGGGCTACGAGCAGTACTTC	TRBV2	.	TRBJ2-7	TRBD1
CASSIGPYSNQPQHF	TGTGCCAGTAGTATTGGCCCATATAGCAATCAGCCCCAGCATTTT	TRBV19	.	TRBJ1-5	.
CASSPAEEGETQYF	TGTGCCAGCTCACCGGCCGAGGAGGGGGAGACCCAGTACTTC	TRBV18	.	TRBJ2-5	.
CAQPGGHLTIYEQYF	TGTGCCCAACCGGGCGGGCACCTAACGATCTACGAGCAGTACTTC	TRBV27	.	TRBJ2-7	.
CASRAAEVLTSYNEQFF	TGTGCCAGCAGGGCGGCCGAAGTTCTGACCTCCTACAATGAGCAGTTCTTC	TRBV7-9	.	TRBJ2-1	.
CASSWSRDTSYEQYF	TGTGCCAGCAGCTGGTCCCGGGACACCTCCTACGAGCAGTACTTC	TRBV7-2	.	TRBJ2-7	.
CSVHDSYEQYF	TGCAGCGTTCATGACTCCTACGAGCAGTACTTC	TRBV29-1	.	TRBJ2-7	.
CASSLYWAGVDTDTQYF	TGTGCCAGCAGCTTATATTGGGCAGGGGTAGACACAGATACGCAGTATTTT	TRBV11-2	once	TRBJ2-3	.
CASSQVTSGGSSYNEQFF	TGTGCCAGCAGCCAAGTTACTAGCGGGGGGAGTTCCTACAATGAGCAGTTCTTC	TRBV3-1	.	TRBJ2-1	TRBD2
CASFSPGLAGWTQYF	TGTGCTAGTTTCTCTCCGGGACTAGCGGGGTGGACCCAGTACTTC	TRBV12-5	.	TRBJ2-5	TRBD2
CASSLLQGADYGYTF	TGTGCCAGCAGCCTGCTACAGGGGGCTGACTATGGCTACACCTTC	TRBV7-9	.	TRBJ1-2	TRBD1